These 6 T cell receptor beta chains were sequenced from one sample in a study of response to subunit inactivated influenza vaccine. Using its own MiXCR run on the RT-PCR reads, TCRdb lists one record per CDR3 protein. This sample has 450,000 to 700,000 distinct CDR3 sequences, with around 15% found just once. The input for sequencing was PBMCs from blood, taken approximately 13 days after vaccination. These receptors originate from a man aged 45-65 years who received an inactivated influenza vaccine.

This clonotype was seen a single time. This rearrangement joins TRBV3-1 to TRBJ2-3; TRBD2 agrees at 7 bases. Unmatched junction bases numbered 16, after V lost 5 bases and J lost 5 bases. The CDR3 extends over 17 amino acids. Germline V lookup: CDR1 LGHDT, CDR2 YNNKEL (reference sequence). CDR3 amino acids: CASSETAGGSIGDTQYF. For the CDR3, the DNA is TGTGCCAGCAGCGAAACGGCCGGCGGGAGTATCGGAGATACGCAGTATTTT.

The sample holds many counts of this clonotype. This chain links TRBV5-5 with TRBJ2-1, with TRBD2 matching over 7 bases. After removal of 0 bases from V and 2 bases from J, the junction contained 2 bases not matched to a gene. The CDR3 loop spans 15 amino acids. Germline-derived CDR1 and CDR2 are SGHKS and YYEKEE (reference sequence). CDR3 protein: CASSLGGGTYNEQFF. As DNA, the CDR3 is TGTGCCAGCAGCTTGGGGGGGGGGACCTACAATGAGCAGTTCTTC.

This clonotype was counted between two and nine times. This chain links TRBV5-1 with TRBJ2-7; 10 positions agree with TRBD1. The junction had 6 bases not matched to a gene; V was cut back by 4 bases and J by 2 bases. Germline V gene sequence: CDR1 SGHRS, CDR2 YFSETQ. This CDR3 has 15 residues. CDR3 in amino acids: CASSLKTGGPYEQYF. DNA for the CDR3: TGCGCCAGCAGCCTCAAGACAGGGGGCCCCTACGAGCAGTACTTC.

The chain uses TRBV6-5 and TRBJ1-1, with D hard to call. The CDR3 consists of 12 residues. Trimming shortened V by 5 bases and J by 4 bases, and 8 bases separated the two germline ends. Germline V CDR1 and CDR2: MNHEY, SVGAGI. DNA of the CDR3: TGTGCCAGCAGTACGGCGGGCACTGAAGCTTTCTTT. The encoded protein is CASSTAGTEAFF.

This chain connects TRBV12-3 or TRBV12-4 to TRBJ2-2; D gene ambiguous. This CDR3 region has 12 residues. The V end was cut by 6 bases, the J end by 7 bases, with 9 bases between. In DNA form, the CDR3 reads TGTGCCAGCAGCCCGCTCTTCGGGGAGCTGTTTTTT. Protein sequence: CASSPLFGELFF.

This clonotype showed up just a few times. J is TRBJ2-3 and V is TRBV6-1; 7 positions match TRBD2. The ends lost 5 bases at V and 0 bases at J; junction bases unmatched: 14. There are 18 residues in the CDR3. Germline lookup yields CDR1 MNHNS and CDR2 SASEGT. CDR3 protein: CASSPSWAGETSTDTQYF. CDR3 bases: TGTGCCAGCAGTCCATCTTGGGCGGGGGAAACTAGCACAGATACGCAGTATTTT.